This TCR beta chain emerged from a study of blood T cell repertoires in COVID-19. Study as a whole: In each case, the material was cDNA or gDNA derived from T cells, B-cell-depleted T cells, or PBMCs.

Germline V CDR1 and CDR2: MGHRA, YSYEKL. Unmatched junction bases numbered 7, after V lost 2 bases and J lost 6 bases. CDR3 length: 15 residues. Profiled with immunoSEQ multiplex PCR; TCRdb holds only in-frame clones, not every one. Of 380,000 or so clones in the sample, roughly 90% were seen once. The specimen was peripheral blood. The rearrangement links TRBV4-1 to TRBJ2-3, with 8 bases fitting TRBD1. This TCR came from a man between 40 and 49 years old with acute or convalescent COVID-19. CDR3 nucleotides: TGCGCCAGCAGCCAACCTGACAGGGGTTTTGATACGCAGTATTTT. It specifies CASSQPDRGFDTQYF.